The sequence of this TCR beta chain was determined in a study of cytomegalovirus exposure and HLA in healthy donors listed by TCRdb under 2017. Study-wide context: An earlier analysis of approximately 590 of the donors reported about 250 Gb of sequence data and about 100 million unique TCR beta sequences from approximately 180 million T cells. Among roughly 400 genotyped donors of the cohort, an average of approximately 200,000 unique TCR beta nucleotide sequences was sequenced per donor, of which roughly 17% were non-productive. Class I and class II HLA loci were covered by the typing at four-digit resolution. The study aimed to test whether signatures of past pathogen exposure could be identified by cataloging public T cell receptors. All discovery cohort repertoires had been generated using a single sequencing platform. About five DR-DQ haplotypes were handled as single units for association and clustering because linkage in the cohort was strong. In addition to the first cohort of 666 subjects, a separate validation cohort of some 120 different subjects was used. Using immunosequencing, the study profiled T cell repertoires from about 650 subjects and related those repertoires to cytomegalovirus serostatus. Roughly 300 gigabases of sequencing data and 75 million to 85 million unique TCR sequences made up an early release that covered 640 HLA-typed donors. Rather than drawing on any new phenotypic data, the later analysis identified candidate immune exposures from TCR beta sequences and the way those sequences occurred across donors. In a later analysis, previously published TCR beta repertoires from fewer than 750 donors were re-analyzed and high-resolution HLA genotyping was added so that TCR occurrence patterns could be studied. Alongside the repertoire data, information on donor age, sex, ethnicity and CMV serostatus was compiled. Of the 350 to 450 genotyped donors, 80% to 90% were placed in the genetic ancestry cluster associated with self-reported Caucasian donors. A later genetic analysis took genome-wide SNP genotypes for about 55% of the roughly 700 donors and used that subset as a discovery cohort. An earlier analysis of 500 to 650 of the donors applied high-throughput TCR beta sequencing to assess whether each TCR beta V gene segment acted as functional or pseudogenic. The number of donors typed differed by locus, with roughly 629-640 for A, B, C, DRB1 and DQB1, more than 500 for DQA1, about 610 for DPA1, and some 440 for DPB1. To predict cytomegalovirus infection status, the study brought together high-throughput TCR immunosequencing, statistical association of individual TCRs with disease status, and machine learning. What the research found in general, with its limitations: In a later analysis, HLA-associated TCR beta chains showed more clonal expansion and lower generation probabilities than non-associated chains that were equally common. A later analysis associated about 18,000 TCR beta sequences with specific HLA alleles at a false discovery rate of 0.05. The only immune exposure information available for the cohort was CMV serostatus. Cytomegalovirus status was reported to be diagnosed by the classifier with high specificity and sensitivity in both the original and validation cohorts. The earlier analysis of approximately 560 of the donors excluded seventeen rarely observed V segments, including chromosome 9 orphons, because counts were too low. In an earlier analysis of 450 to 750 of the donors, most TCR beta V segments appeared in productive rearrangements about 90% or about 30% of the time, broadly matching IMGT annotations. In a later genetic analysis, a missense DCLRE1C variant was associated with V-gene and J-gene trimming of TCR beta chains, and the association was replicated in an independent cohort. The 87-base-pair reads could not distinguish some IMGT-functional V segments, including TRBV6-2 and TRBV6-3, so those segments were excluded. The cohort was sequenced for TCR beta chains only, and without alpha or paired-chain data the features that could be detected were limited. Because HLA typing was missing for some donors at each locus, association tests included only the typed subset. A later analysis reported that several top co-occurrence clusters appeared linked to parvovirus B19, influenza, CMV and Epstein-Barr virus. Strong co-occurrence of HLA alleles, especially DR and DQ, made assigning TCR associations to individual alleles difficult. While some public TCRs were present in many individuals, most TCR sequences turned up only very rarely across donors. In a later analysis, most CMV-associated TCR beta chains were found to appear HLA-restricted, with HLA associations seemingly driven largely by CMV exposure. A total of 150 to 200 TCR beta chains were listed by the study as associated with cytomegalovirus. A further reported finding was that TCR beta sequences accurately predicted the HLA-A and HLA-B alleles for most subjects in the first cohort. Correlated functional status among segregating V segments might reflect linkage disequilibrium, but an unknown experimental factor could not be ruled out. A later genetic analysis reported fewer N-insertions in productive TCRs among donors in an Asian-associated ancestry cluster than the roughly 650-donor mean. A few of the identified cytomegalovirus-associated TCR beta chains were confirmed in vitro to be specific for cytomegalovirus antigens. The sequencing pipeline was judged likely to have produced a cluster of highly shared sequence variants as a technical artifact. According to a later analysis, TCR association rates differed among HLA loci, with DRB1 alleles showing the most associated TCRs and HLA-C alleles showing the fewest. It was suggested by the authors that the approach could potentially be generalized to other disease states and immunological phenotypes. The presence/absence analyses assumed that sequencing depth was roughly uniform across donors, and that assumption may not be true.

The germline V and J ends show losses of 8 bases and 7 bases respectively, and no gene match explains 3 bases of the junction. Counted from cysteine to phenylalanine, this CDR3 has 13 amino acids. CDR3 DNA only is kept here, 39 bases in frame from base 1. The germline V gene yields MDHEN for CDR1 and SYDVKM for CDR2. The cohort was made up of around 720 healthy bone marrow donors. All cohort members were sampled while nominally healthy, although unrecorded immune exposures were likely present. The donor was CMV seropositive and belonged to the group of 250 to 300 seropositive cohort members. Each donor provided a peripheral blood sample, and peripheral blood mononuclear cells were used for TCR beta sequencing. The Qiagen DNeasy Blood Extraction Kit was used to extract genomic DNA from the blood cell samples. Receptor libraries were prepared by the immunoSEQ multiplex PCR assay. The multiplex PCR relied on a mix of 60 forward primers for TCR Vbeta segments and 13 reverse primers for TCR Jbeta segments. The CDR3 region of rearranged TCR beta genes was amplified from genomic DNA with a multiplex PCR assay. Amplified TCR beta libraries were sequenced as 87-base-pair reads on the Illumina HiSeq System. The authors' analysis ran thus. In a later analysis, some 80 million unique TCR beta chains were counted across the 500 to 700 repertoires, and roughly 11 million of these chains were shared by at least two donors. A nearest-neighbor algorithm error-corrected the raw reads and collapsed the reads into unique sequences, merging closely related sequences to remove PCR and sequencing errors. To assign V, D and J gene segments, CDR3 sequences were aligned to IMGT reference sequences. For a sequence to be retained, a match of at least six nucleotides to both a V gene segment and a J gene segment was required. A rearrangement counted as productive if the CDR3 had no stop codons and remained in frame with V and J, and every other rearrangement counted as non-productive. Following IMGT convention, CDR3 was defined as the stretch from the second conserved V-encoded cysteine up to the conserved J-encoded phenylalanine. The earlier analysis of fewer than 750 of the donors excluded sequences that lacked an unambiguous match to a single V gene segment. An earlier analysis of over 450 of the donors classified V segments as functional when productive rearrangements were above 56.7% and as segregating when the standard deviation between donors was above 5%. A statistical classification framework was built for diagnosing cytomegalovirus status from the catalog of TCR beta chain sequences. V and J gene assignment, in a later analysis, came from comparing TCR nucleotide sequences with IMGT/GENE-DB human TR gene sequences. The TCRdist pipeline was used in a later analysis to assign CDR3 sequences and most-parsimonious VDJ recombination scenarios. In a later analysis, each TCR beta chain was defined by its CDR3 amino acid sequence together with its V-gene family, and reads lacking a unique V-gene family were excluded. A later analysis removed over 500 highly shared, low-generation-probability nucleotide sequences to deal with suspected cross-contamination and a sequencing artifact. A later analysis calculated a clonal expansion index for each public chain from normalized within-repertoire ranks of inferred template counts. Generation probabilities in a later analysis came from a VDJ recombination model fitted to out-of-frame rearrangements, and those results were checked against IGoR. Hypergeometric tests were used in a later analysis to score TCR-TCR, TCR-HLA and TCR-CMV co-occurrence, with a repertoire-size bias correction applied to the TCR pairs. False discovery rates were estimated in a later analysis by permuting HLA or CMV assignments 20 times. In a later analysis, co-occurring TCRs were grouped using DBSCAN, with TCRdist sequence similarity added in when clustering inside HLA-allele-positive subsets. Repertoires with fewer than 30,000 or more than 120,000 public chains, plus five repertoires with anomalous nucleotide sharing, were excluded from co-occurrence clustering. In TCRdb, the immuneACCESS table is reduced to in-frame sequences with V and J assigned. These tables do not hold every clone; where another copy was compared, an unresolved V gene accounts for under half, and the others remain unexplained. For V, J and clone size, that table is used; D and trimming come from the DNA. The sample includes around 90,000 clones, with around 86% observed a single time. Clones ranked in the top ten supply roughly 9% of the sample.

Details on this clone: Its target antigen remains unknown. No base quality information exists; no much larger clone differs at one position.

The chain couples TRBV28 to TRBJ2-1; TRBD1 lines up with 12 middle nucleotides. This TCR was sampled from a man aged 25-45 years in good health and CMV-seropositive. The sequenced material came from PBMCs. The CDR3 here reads CASGTGGWNEQFF. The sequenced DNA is TGTGCCAGCGGGACAGGGGGCTGGAATGAGCAGTTCTTC.